This T cell receptor (beta chain) is drawn from a study of blood T cell repertoires in COVID-19. Here immunoSEQ multiplex PCR was the method, and the copy in TCRdb shows in-frame clones only, minus some. This sample has fewer than 650,000 clones, with roughly 91% found just once. Recruited during active infection, patients (from Seattle) were subsequently followed longitudinally. CDR3 length equals 15 residues. From germline, CDR1 is SGDLS and CDR2 YYNGEE. V shed 3 bases and J 6 bases; nucleotides not matched to a gene: 8. This TCR was sampled from a woman in her fifties or sixties with COVID-19, enrolled during active disease. Sequenced material: peripheral blood. This chain uses TRBV9 with TRBJ2-1; TRBD1 matches at 8 bases. The CDR3 protein is CASSGSYQGANEQFF. CDR3 DNA: TGTGCCAGCAGCGGAAGCTATCAGGGGGCCAATGAGCAGTTCTTC.